This TCR beta chain was identified in a study of vaccination effects on CD4 cells after COVID-19. There are a few counts of this clone. The antigen is not known. V was clipped by 8 bases and J by 6 bases, with 8 bases between them. CDR3 length: 11 residues. CDR1 is WNHNN and CDR2 is SYGVQD in the germline V gene (reference sequence). Antigen-specific CD4+ T cell clonotypes were called by their expansion after viral peptide-pool culture in ViraFEST. Following 10 days of culture, CD4+ T cells were isolated. Cultures received IL-2 medium that replaced half the medium on days 3 and 7. Produced via immunoSEQ multiplex PCR; TCRdb's table is partial and in-frame only. The table includes about 54,000 clones, around 85% detected once.

The source material was CD4+ T cells from PBMCs cultured with HCoV-229E spike peptides, sampled before COVID-19 vaccination. This rearrangement joins TRBV10-1 to TRBJ2-1; D is ambiguous. The clonotype was recovered from a human donor who received a COVID-19 vaccine. The CDR3 spells CASGPLNEQFF. The DNA of the CDR3 is TGCGCCAGCGGGCCCCTCAATGAGCAGTTCTTC.